The 3 T cell receptor beta chains presented below share a single source sample, sequenced in a study of CD8+ T cells in alopecia areata. TCR sequencing used cDNA made by reverse transcription of extracted RNA. The table came from immunoSEQ multiplex PCR; TCRdb's copy has only in-frame clones and leaves some out. The sample lists approximately 160,000 clones; less than 70% were seen once. The sample's treatment: oral pan-JAK inhibitor, 5-10 mg twice daily. Sequenced material: CD4+ T cells sorted from blood, taken at week 24, from a patient treated with tofacitinib. The receptors were gathered from a human donor with alopecia areata.

The CDR3 protein is CASSLVRGRGGELFF. CDR3 coding DNA: TGTGCCAGCAGTTTGGTACGGGGGCGCGGCGGGGAGCTGTTTTTT. The chain employs TRBV28 and TRBJ2-2, with D perhaps TRBD1 or TRBD2 (6 bases each). The CDR3 sequence is 15 residues long. V was pared by 3 bases and J by 7 bases, with 15 bases between. CDR1 and CDR2 (germline): MDHEN, SYDVKM.

The chain carries TRBV19 and TRBJ2-3; D is ambiguous. This CDR3 region has 13 residues. The V end was cut by 4 bases, the J end by 4 bases, with 9 bases between. Germline CDR1 and CDR2: LNHDA and SQIVND (reference sequence). Here the CDR3 reads CASSKAGSDTQYF. CDR3 bases: TGTGCCAGTAGTAAGGCAGGTTCAGATACGCAGTATTTT.

The chain joins TRBV5-6 to TRBJ1-2; unclear D gene. The CDR3 extends over 13 amino acids. V shed 1 base and J shed 6 bases, with 10 bases lying between them. Germline loops: CDR1 SGHDT, CDR2 YYEEEE. CDR3 sequence: CASSLSQPHGYTF. CDR3 coding DNA: TGTGCCAGCAGCTTGTCCCAGCCACATGGCTACACCTTC. Full variable domain (rest looked up from reference TRBV5-6 and TRBJ1-2): DAGVTQSPTHLIKTRGQQVTLRCSPKSGHDTVSWYQQALGQGPQFIFQYYEEEERQRGNFPDRFSGHQFPNYSSELNVNALLLGDSALYLCASSLSQPHGYTFGSGTRLTVV.